This T cell receptor (beta chain) is from a study of T cell responses to AZD1222 COVID-19 vaccine. Assay used: immunoSEQ multiplex PCR; TCRdb lists only in-frame clones, some missing. Of 130,000 or so clones listed, around 94% were seen once; the top ten hold approximately 7%. This CDR3 contains 14 residues. V dropped 6 bases and J dropped 6 bases, with 14 bases sitting between them. The germline V gene has CDR1 MNHEY and CDR2 SVGAGI. This material consisted of peripheral blood, taken on day 0 of AZD1222 vaccination. This TCR was sampled from an adult in good health. V is TRBV6-5 and J is TRBJ2-2; D uncertain. In DNA, the CDR3 is TGTGCCAGCAGGGGTCAAGCATTGCCCGGGGAGCTGTTTTTT. Its protein is CASRGQALPGELFF.